The 30 T cell receptor beta chains presented below share a single source sample, sequenced in a study of human T cells and chemical hapten exposure. This sample's time point: patch test 2, 6 weeks after DPC sensitization. The treatment denotes: therapeutic diphenylcyclopropenone sensitization with weekly scalp DPC. TCRdb reprocessed the RACE reads with MiXCR, giving one entry per CDR3 protein. The sample holds 140,000 or so distinct CDR3 sequences; 10% to 15% are singletons and the top ten take about 1.4%. Material: whole blood, obtained in connection with sensitization to the hapten diphenylcyclopropenone (DPC). These receptors all come from a woman between 50 and 59 years old with alopecia areata. Some clones in this sample may be carry-over from other donors' samples.

Only a few counts were recorded for this clonotype. This chain uses TRBV5-1 with TRBJ2-7; D possibly corresponds to TRBD1 (6 bases). CDR1 and CDR2 (germline): SGHRS, YFSETQ. This CDR3 spans 14 amino acids. V was shortened by 0 bases and J by 7 bases, with 14 bases between the two germline ends. The CDR3 region has the DNA TGCGCCAGCAGCTTGGCGATATCAGGGGCTGAGCAGTACTTC. It translates to CASSLAISGAEQYF.

This clonotype was recorded many times. The chain combines TRBV20-1 with TRBJ1-6; 7 bases are a match to TRBD1. This CDR3 is built from 14 residues. Trimming at V came to 3 bases and at J to 9 bases, leaving 8 bases not matched to a gene. Germline V gene sequence: CDR1 DFQATT, CDR2 SNEGSKA (reference sequence). For the CDR3, the DNA is TGCAGTGCTAGGGGAGACAGGGCGGGTTCACCCCTCCACTTT. It is translated as CSARGDRAGSPLHF.

The table lists this clonotype with a few counts. V usage is TRBV5-4 and J usage is TRBJ2-1; D is perhaps TRBD1 (5 bases). V lost 3 bases and J 6 bases, leaving 10 bases between the germline ends. The CDR3 contains 13 residues. Germline lookup yields CDR1 SGHNT and CDR2 YYREEE (reference sequence). The CDR3 DNA sequence: TGTGCCAGCAGCTATCGAAGGGGCAATGAGCAGTTCTTC. Protein product: CASSYRRGNEQFF.

This chain links TRBV11-2 with TRBJ1-2; D gene uncertain. Looked up from germline, CDR1 is SGHAT and CDR2 is FQNNGV. Trimming cost V 1 base and J 6 bases, with 15 bases left between them. CDR3 size: 15 residues. The CDR3 DNA reads as TGTGCCAGCAGCTTAGTGGCCAGGTTATATGATGGCTACACCTTC. This encodes CASSLVARLYDGYTF.

This clonotype has just one count. The chain employs TRBV7-9 and TRBJ2-7; D unresolved. Germline CDR1 reads SEHNR; CDR2 reads FQNEAQ (reference sequence). The CDR3 totals 13 residues. With 3 bases removed from V and 5 bases from J, the gap between germline ends came to 11 bases. CDR3 sequence (DNA): TGTGCCAGCAGCTTGGGCAGTCTCGACGAGCAGTACTTC. This codes for CASSLGSLDEQYF.

The rearrangement uses TRBV7-2 and TRBJ2-5, with D unclear. The CDR3 runs 13 residues. V was shortened by 5 bases and J by 5 bases, with 12 bases between the two germline ends. Germline-derived CDR1 and CDR2 are SGHTA and FQGNSA. DNA for the CDR3: TGTGCCAGCAGCCGCGGCTTTTTGGAGACCCAGTACTTC. Protein sequence: CASSRGFLETQYF.

The chain is built from TRBV6-5 and TRBJ2-1; 10 bases fit TRBD2. Germline V gene sequence: CDR1 MNHEY, CDR2 SVGAGI. Trimming at V came to 0 bases and at J to 6 bases, leaving 8 bases not matched to a gene. This CDR3 contains 17 residues. CDR3 sequence reads: CASSYSGKSGRVNEQFF. CDR3 DNA sequence: TGTGCCAGCAGTTACTCAGGGAAAAGCGGGAGGGTCAATGAGCAGTTCTTC.

This clonotype was seen a few times. The chain uses TRBV20-1 and TRBJ2-1, with 7 positions matching TRBD2. CDR1 is DFQATT and CDR2 is SNEGSKA in the germline V gene (reference sequence). The CDR3 runs to 14 residues. The junction had 13 bases not matched to a gene; V was cut back by 0 bases and J by 14 bases. The CDR3 here is CSARDPTSSSPEFF. As DNA, the CDR3 is TGCAGTGCTAGAGACCCGACTAGCTCCTCTCCGGAGTTCTTC.

This clonotype showed up just a few times. The chain carries TRBV11-2 and TRBJ2-7; 9 bases are shared with TRBD1. This CDR3 has 14 residues. J lost 5 bases, V lost 5 bases, and 7 bases had no gene match. Germline values: CDR1 SGHAT, CDR2 FQNNGV. CDR3 in DNA: TGTGCCAGCAGCCGTCGACAGGGGGGAAACGAGCAGTACTTC. It translates to CASSRRQGGNEQYF.

This clonotype was observed a few times. The rearrangement links TRBV20-1 to TRBJ2-2; 7 bases align to TRBD1. Germline CDR1 and CDR2: DFQATT and SNEGSKA (reference sequence). This CDR3 is built from 14 residues. J was trimmed by 1 base and V by 6 bases; bases with no gene match: 5. CDR3 residues: CSAPNRGNTGELFF. CDR3 coding DNA: TGCAGTGCACCTAACAGGGGGAACACCGGGGAGCTGTTTTTT.

Notes on this clonotype: Lacking the conserved final phenylalanine or tryptophan, this CDR3 likely reflects a read error. This chain joins TRBV7-2 and TRBJ2-1; either TRBD1 or TRBD2 may fit D (5 bases each). Germline CDR1 is SGHTA and CDR2 is FQGNSA. The CDR3 loop spans 13 amino acids. Trimming pared 5 bases from V and 9 bases from J, leaving 14 bases between. The CDR3 DNA reads as TGTGCCAGCAGCCCCAGGGCGGGTCGTGAGCAGTTCCTC. Translation: CASSPRAGREQFL.

The rearrangement uses TRBV19 and TRBJ2-3; no clear D. The germline V and J ends were trimmed by 7 bases and 6 bases, with 2 bases remaining between them. The CDR3 consists of 9 residues. Germline V gene sequence: CDR1 LNHDA, CDR2 SQIVND (reference sequence). Here the CDR3 reads CASTDTQYF. The CDR3 nucleotides read TGTGCCAGTACGGATACGCAGTATTTT.

The chain combines TRBV6-2 or TRBV6-3 with TRBJ2-5, with TRBD1 matching over 8 bases. The junction had 2 bases not matched to a gene; V was cut back by 5 bases and J by 0 bases. The CDR3 is made up of 14 amino acids. Germline lookup yields CDR1 MNHEY and CDR2 SVGEGT. The DNA for the CDR3 is TGTGCCAGCAGTACGGACAGGGACCAAGAGACCCAGTACTTC. Translated, it gives CASSTDRDQETQYF.

Ten or more counts support this clonotype. This rearrangement joins TRBV12-3 or TRBV12-4 to TRBJ2-6; weak D call: TRBD1 (5 bases). Trimming removed 5 bases at V and 0 bases at J, with 14 bases between. The CDR3 length is 17 residues. This CDR3 is CASSPEQVHSGANVLTF. In DNA, the CDR3 is TGTGCCAGCAGTCCTGAACAGGTACACTCTGGGGCCAACGTCCTGACTTTC.

This clonotype was recorded a few times. The chain is built from TRBV12-3 or TRBV12-4 and TRBJ2-1, with 9 bases fitting TRBD2. This CDR3 has 16 amino acids. The V gene end was trimmed by 0 bases and the J gene end by 6 bases; junction bases not matched to a gene: 6. This CDR3 reads CASSLAASGRSNEQFF. CDR3 nucleotides: TGTGCCAGCAGTTTAGCGGCGAGCGGGAGGTCCAATGAGCAGTTCTTC.

This clonotype was detected many times. This chain connects TRBV20-1 to TRBJ2-7, with TRBD1 identical over 11 bases. J lost 4 bases, V lost 3 bases, and 5 bases had no gene match. Germline V CDR1 and CDR2: DFQATT, SNEGSKA (reference sequence). The CDR3 is 14 residues long. As DNA, the CDR3 is TGCAGTGCTAGCGGACAGGGGGCTCAATACGAGCAGTACTTC. It codes for CSASGQGAQYEQYF.

The chain is built from TRBV5-1 and TRBJ2-2; 9 bases are shared with TRBD2. J lost 7 bases, V lost 4 bases, and 20 bases had no gene match. The CDR3 length is 19 residues. The germline gives CDR1 SGHRS, CDR2 YFSETQ. The CDR3 DNA reads as TGCGCCAGCAGCCCGATCGCAGGGGCCACTAGCGGGCGTGGCGGGGAGCTGTTTTTT. It yields the protein CASSPIAGATSGRGGELFF.

This clonotype was recorded a few times. The chain carries TRBV2 and TRBJ2-3; TRBD2 aligns across 12 bases. The CDR3 length is 16 residues. J lost 2 bases, V lost 3 bases, and 3 bases had no gene match. The germline V gene encodes CDR1 SNHLY and CDR2 FYNNEI. CDR3 DNA sequence: TGTGCCAGCAGTGAGGGACTAGCGGGTTCCACAGATACGCAGTATTTT. It yields the protein CASSEGLAGSTDTQYF.

The chain couples TRBV11-2 to TRBJ2-7, with D perhaps matching TRBD1 (6 bases). Between the trimmed V and J ends, which lost 5 bases and 2 bases, there was a span of 13 bases. Germline V lookup: CDR1 SGHAT, CDR2 FQNNGV. This CDR3 is 14 amino acids long. The chain's CDR3 is CASSQITGPYEQYF. CDR3 coding DNA: TGTGCCAGCAGCCAAATCACAGGGCCCTACGAGCAGTACTTC.

This clonotype was detected once. The V and J genes are TRBV10-3 and TRBJ2-7, with D perhaps matching TRBD1 (6 bases). CDR1 is ENHRY and CDR2 is SYGVKD in the germline V gene. This CDR3 is built from 15 residues. Trimming pared 0 bases from V and 2 bases from J, leaving 11 bases between. This chain's CDR3 is CAISESSTGPYEQYF. CDR3 in DNA: TGTGCCATCAGTGAGTCGAGTACAGGGCCCTACGAGCAGTACTTC.

The chain couples TRBV28 to TRBJ2-1; TRBD2 matches 11 bases. The V gene's germline CDR1 is MDHEN and CDR2 SYDVKM. This CDR3 spans 15 amino acids. V gave up 6 bases and J gave up 10 bases; unmatched junction bases: 11. CDR3: CASRYGSGRALEQFF. The CDR3, as DNA: TGTGCCAGCAGGTACGGTAGCGGGAGGGCCCTAGAGCAGTTCTTC.

A few counts support this clonotype. The rearrangement joins TRBV3-1 to TRBJ2-1; a possible D gene is TRBD2 (5 bases). CDR1 LGHDT and CDR2 YNNKEL come from the germline V gene (reference sequence). The CDR3 consists of 13 residues. Trimming shortened V by 3 bases and J by 13 bases, and 16 bases separated the two germline ends. The CDR3, as DNA: TGTGCCAGCAGCCAGGCCCCCGGGGTCCCCCAGTTCTTC. Protein: CASSQAPGVPQFF.

The V call is TRBV28, the J call TRBJ2-5, with TRBD2 matching over 7 bases. Per the germline V gene, CDR1 is MDHEN and CDR2 is SYDVKM. There are 13 residues in the CDR3. V was clipped by 4 bases and J by 5 bases; unmatched bases: 4. The CDR3, as DNA: TGTGCCAGCAGTTACCCCGGGGGGGAGACCCAGTACTTC. It translates to CASSYPGGETQYF.

This clonotype turned up a few times. The chain joins TRBV19 to TRBJ2-1; 16 bases align to TRBD2. Per germline, CDR1 LNHDA and CDR2 SQIVND (reference sequence). The CDR3 consists of 20 residues. Trimming took 4 bases from V and 0 from J; bases not matched to a gene: 9. The CDR3 sequence: CASSKYAGTSGRVSYNEQFF. The CDR3 nucleotides are TGTGCCAGTAGTAAATACGCCGGGACTAGCGGGAGGGTCTCCTACAATGAGCAGTTCTTC.

This clonotype was recorded at least ten times. This chain uses TRBV18 with TRBJ1-1; a weak D match, TRBD1 (6 bases). Per germline, CDR1 KGHSH and CDR2 LQKENI. The CDR3 totals 14 residues. Trimming shortened V by 2 bases and J by 2 bases, and 9 bases separated the two germline ends. The CDR3 spells CASSPNRENTEAFF. For the CDR3, the DNA is TGTGCCAGCTCACCAAACAGGGAAAACACTGAAGCTTTCTTT.

This clonotype was counted many times. The J gene is TRBJ2-3, the V gene TRBV5-6, with 11 positions matching TRBD2. The V and J ends lost 1 base and 5 bases, in that order; junction bases with no gene match: 6. Germline V CDR1 and CDR2: SGHDT, YYEEEE. The CDR3 contains 16 residues. In nucleotides, the CDR3 is TGTGCCAGCAGCTTGTGCCCTAGCGGGAGGAGAGATACGCAGTATTTT. It specifies CASSLCPSGRRDTQYF.

V gene TRBV7-2 combines with J gene TRBJ1-1, with D unclear. Trimming stripped 4 bases from V and 4 bases from J, with 10 bases between. This CDR3 has 13 amino acids. The germline V gene has CDR1 SGHTA and CDR2 FQGNSA. The CDR3 DNA reads as TGTGCCAGCAGCTCGAGCGCTACCACTGAAGCTTTCTTT. Amino acids: CASSSSATTEAFF.

The chain recombines TRBV30 with TRBJ1-2; D unresolved. Between the trimmed V and J ends, which lost 2 bases and 1 base, there was a span of 11 bases. The CDR3 extends over 14 amino acids. CDR1 is GTSNPN and CDR2 is SVGIG in the germline V gene (reference sequence). CDR3 in DNA: TGTGCCTGGAGTCAGGTGCCCCTTAACTATGGCTACACCTTC. Amino acid sequence: CAWSQVPLNYGYTF.

This clonotype was recorded a few times. CDR3 bases: TGTGCCAGCAGCCCCTATGGCGAAGCGCCATACTATGGCTACACCTTC. This gives the protein CASSPYGEAPYYGYTF. The chain uses TRBV7-3 and TRBJ1-2; no reliable D call. The CDR3 consists of 16 residues. The germline CDR1 and CDR2 sequences are SGHTA and FQGTGA. V lost 5 bases and J lost 3, with 19 bases in between.

This clonotype turned up a few times. The chain is built from TRBV28 and TRBJ2-7; D is ambiguous. Between the trimmed V and J ends, which lost 8 bases and 7 bases, there was a span of 6 bases. Germline V CDR1 and CDR2: MDHEN, SYDVKM. This CDR3 contains 9 residues. The CDR3 sequence is CASGLEQYF. The CDR3 bases are TGTGCCAGCGGGTTAGAGCAGTACTTC. The full variable domain, completed using reference TRBV28 and TRBJ2-7, is DVKVTQSSRYLVKRTGEKVFLECVQDMDHENMFWYRQDPGLGLRLIYFSYDVKMKEKGDIPEGYSVSREKKERFSLILESASTNQTSMYLCASGLEQYFGPGTRLTVT.